Below, one T cell receptor beta chain is given with its context. Under the authors' procedure: By means of reference gene primer amplification, nucleated cell counts were estimated. The table came from immunoSEQ multiplex PCR; TCRdb's copy has only in-frame clones and leaves some out. The V and J calls and clone size were taken over from that table, and D and trimming were inferred from the DNA. The sample has under 350,000 clones; 70% to 90% are singletons. Trimming took 5 bases from V and 0 from J; bases not matched to a gene: 11. The CDR3 length is 17 residues. Germline CDR1 and CDR2: MNHEY and SMNVEV (reference sequence). The data belong to a study of blood T cell repertoires in COVID-19. Across the study: In each case, the material was cDNA or gDNA derived from T cells, B-cell-depleted T cells, or PBMCs.

Enrolled through a virtual design, the participants were between roughly 18 and 90 years of age and came from some 26 US areas. Cohorts were based on clinical histories the participants reported. Sequenced input: PBMCs or T cells enriched from blood (not recorded which). The TCR originated in a woman in her 40s with acute COVID-19. The chain carries TRBV27 and TRBJ2-3; 7 nucleotides agree with TRBD2. The CDR3 spells CASSRGGGRSSTDTQYF. DNA for the CDR3: TGTGCCAGCAGTCGGGGTGGCGGGAGATCAAGCACAGATACGCAGTATTTT.